This T cell receptor (beta chain) was observed in a study of CD8 T cells in ankylosing spondylitis. General study findings and limits: Seemingly distinctive of ankylosing spondylitis blood was a TCR beta motif formed by eight highly homologous variants. Past studies reported some motif variants in reactive arthritis synovial fluid and blood. Reportedly, significant enrichment of disease-linked clones occurred in matched ankylosing spondylitis synovial fluid. Peripheral blood held disease-linked clones only at relatively low frequency, and these were CD8+.

Using its own MiXCR run on the 5' RACE reads, TCRdb lists one record per CDR3 protein. The repertoire consists of 200,000 to 250,000 distinct CDR3 sequences, with under 12% occurring once and the leading ten covering 21%. This clonotype was seen many times. What it binds is not known. Its ends do not fully match the called genes, so a read error is possible. Input material: blood, either unsorted or a sorted T cell fraction (not recorded which). This receptor was obtained from a male donor with ankylosing spondylitis or in good health (not recorded which).

The CDR3 spells CASSQDRSTDTQYF. CDR3 sequence (DNA): TGCGCCAGCAGCCAGGACAGGAGCACAGATACGCAGTATTTT. The rearrangement uses TRBV4-2 and TRBJ2-3; 7 bases line up with TRBD1. Germline CDR1 and CDR2: LGHNA and YNFKEQ. The CDR3 contains 14 residues.